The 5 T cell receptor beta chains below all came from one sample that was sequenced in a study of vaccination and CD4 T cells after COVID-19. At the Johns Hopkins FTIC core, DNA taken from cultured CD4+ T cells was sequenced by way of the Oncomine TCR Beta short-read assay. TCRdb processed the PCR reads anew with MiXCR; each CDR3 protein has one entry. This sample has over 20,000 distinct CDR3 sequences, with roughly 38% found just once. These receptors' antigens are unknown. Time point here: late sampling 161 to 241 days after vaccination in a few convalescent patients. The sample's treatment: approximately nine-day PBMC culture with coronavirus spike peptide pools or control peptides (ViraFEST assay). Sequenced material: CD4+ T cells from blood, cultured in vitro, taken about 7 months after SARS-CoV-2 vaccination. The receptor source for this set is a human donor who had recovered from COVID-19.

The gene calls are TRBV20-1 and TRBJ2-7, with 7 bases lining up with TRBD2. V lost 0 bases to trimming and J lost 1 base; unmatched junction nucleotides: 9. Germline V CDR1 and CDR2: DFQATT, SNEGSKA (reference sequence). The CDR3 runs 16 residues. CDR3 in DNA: TGCAGTGCTAGAGATGAAAAGCGGGGACTGTCCTACGAGCAGTACTTC. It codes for CSARDEKRGLSYEQYF.

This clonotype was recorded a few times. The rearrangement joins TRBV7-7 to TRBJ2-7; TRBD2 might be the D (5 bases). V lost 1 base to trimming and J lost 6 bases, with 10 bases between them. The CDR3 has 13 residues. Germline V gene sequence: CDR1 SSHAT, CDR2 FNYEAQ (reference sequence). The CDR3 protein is CASSLDREGEQYF. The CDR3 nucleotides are TGTGCCAGCAGCTTAGACCGGGAAGGCGAGCAGTACTTC.

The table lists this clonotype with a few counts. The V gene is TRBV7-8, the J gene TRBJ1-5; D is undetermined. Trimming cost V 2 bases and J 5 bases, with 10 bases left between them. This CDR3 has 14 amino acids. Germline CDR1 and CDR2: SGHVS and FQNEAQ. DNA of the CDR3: TGTGCCAGCAGCTTATCAGGCATACATCAGCCCCAGCATTTT. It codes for CASSLSGIHQPQHF.

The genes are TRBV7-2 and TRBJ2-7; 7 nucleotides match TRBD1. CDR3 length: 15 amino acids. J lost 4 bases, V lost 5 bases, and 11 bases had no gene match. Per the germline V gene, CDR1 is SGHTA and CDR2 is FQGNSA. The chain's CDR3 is CASSTNPGQPYEQYF. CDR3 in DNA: TGTGCCAGCAGCACCAATCCGGGACAGCCTTACGAGCAGTACTTC.

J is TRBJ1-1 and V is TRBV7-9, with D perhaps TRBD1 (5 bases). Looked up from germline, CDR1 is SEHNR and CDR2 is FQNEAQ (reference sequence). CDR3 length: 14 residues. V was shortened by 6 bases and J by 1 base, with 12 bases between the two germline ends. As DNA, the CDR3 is TGTGCCAGCAGGGGGGTAGGGGCGAACACTGAAGCTTTCTTT. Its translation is CASRGVGANTEAFF.